This passage covers 23 T cell receptor beta chains from one sample sequenced in a study of cytomegalovirus exposure and HLA in healthy donors. The PCR contained 60 Vbeta and 13 Jbeta primers. The table came from immunoSEQ multiplex PCR; TCRdb's copy has only in-frame clones and leaves some out. Here the sample spans more than 140,000 clones, almost 85% being singletons. Source material: PBMCs. These receptors came from a man younger than 35 in good health and CMV-seropositive.

The chain has TRBV27 and TRBJ2-3, with a weak D call TRBD1 (6 bases). The CDR3 runs to 15 residues. Germline V gives CDR1 MNHEY, CDR2 SMNVEV (reference sequence). V lost 5 bases and J lost 0, with 12 bases in between. DNA of the CDR3: TGTGCCAGCAGTGCCGAGACAGGTAGCACAGATACGCAGTATTTT. Encoded protein: CASSAETGSTDTQYF.

J is TRBJ2-2 and V is TRBV7-9; perhaps TRBD2 as D (6 bases). With 5 bases removed from V and 6 bases from J, the gap between germline ends came to 13 bases. Germline-derived CDR1 and CDR2 are SEHNR and FQNEAQ (reference sequence). This CDR3 is 14 amino acids long. This CDR3 is CASSPGEGPGELFF. CDR3 sequence (DNA): TGTGCCAGCAGCCCGGGAGAAGGACCCGGGGAGCTGTTTTTT.

This chain connects TRBV9 to TRBJ2-7; D perhaps matches TRBD1 (6 bases). Trimming shortened V by 0 bases and J by 4 bases, and 8 bases separated the two germline ends. The germline gives CDR1 SGDLS, CDR2 YYNGEE. CDR3 size: 13 residues. Written as DNA, the CDR3 is TGTGCCAGCAGCGTAGATCAGGGGTACGAGCAGTACTTC. Residues: CASSVDQGYEQYF.

The table lists this clone with a few counts. This chain uses TRBV27 with TRBJ1-1, with 7 bases matching TRBD1. The length of the CDR3 is 15 residues. Unmatched junction bases numbered 13, after V lost 4 bases and J lost 8 bases. Germline lookup yields CDR1 MNHEY and CDR2 SMNVEV (reference sequence). The DNA of the CDR3 is TGTGCCAGCAGTTACGGGGCGGACAGGCTTAAGGAAGCTTTCTTT. As protein: CASSYGADRLKEAFF.

The rearrangement uses TRBV7-8 and TRBJ2-2; perhaps TRBD2 as D (5 bases). V lost 1 base and J lost 5, with 5 bases in between. Germline V CDR1 and CDR2: SGHVS, FQNEAQ. The length of the CDR3 is 13 residues. CDR3: CASSLGGTGELFF. In nucleotides, the CDR3 is TGTGCCAGCAGCTTAGGAGGGACCGGGGAGCTGTTTTTT.

The chain recombines TRBV19 with TRBJ1-1; D may be TRBD1 (6 bases). The germline V gene has CDR1 LNHDA and CDR2 SQIVND (reference sequence). This CDR3 is 13 amino acids long. The ends were cut back, 5 bases at V and 5 bases at J, with 12 bases in the middle. CDR3 in amino acids: CASSLGAGTEAFF. The CDR3 bases are TGTGCCAGTAGTTTGGGGGCTGGAACTGAAGCTTTCTTT.

The V call is TRBV29-1, the J call TRBJ2-1; D gene unclear. The CDR3 spans 11 residues. The V end was cut by 7 bases, the J end by 7 bases, with 11 bases between. Germline V gives CDR1 SQVTM, CDR2 ANQGSEA. The CDR3 reads CSAGFTNEQFF. For the CDR3, the DNA is TGCAGCGCAGGCTTCACAAATGAGCAGTTCTTC.

CDR3 in DNA: TGTGCCAGTAGTCACGGGACTAGCGGGACCTACGAGCAGTACTTC. It is translated as CASSHGTSGTYEQYF. This chain uses TRBV19 with TRBJ2-7; 13 nucleotides align to TRBD2. Looked up from germline, CDR1 is LNHDA and CDR2 is SQIVND (reference sequence). The CDR3 totals 15 residues. The trim removed 5 bases at V and 2 bases at J, leaving 3 bases unmatched.

The CDR3 sequence is CASSLEGARETQYF. In DNA, the CDR3 is TGTGCCAGCAGCTTAGAAGGGGCTCGAGAGACCCAGTACTTC. The chain carries TRBV7-9 and TRBJ2-5, with a tentative D call TRBD1 (5 bases). Germline loops: CDR1 SEHNR, CDR2 FQNEAQ (reference sequence). The CDR3 sequence is 14 residues long. Trimming stripped 1 base from V and 4 bases from J, with 10 bases between.

This clone appeared a few times. J is TRBJ2-7 and V is TRBV5-5, with 8 positions matching TRBD1. With V trimmed by 4 bases and J by 0 bases, 3 bases remained unmatched. The CDR3 runs 14 residues. Germline V CDR1 and CDR2: SGHKS, YYEKEE (reference sequence). The CDR3 loop is CASSTGQVSYEQYF. The DNA for the CDR3 is TGTGCCAGCAGCACGGGACAGGTCTCCTACGAGCAGTACTTC. The full variable domain, rest sourced from reference TRBV5-5 and TRBJ2-7, is DAGVTQSPTHLIKTRGQQVTLRCSPISGHKSVSWYQQVLGQGPQFIFQYYEKEERGRGNFPDRFSARQFPNYSSELNVNALLLGDSALYLCASSTGQVSYEQYFGPGTRLTVT.

The chain employs TRBV6-5 and TRBJ2-7; TRBD2 agrees at 8 bases. The CDR3 is 16 amino acids. V was clipped by 2 bases and J by 7 bases; unmatched bases: 13. Germline V CDR1 and CDR2: MNHEY, SVGAGI. In nucleotides, the CDR3 is TGTGCCAGCAGTTACACCCTGCTGGCGGGAGGTCGTGAGCAGTACTTC. It codes for CASSYTLLAGGREQYF.

This clone has a handful of counts. The chain recombines TRBV5-4 with TRBJ1-5, with D perhaps TRBD1 (6 bases). Germline CDR1 reads SGHNT; CDR2 reads YYREEE (reference sequence). The CDR3 has 15 residues. V was shortened by 1 base and J by 2 bases, with 10 bases between the two germline ends. CDR3 protein: CASSLQGFGNQPQHF. The CDR3, as DNA: TGTGCCAGCAGCTTGCAGGGGTTCGGCAATCAGCCCCAGCATTTT. The full variable domain, its missing parts supplied by reference TRBV5-4 and TRBJ1-5, is ETGVTQSPTHLIKTRGQQVTLRCSSQSGHNTVSWYQQALGQGPQFIFQYYREEENGRGNFPPRFSGLQFPNYSSELNVNALELDDSALYLCASSLQGFGNQPQHFGDGTRLSIL.

The genes are TRBV30 and TRBJ1-5; tentatively, D is TRBD1 (6 bases). The CDR3 runs 15 residues. V dropped 2 bases and J dropped 4 bases, with 15 bases sitting between them. CDR1 and CDR2 (germline): GTSNPN, SVGIG (reference sequence). Here the CDR3 reads CAWSFSGGVNQPQHF. The CDR3 nucleotides read TGTGCCTGGAGTTTTAGTGGGGGCGTAAATCAGCCCCAGCATTTT.

V usage is TRBV2 and J usage is TRBJ2-1; 9 bases match TRBD2. Germline CDR1 and CDR2: SNHLY and FYNNEI. V shed 3 bases and J 7 bases; nucleotides not matched to a gene: 13. The CDR3 spans 17 residues. The CDR3 protein is CASSEEREASWWNEQFF. The CDR3 DNA follows: TGTGCCAGCAGTGAGGAGCGGGAGGCCTCATGGTGGAATGAGCAGTTCTTC.

The rearrangement joins TRBV6-1 to TRBJ1-1; TRBD1 aligns across 9 bases. The V gene end was trimmed by 3 bases and the J gene end by 11 bases; junction bases not matched to a gene: 13. Germline assignment: CDR1 MNHNS and CDR2 SASEGT. The length of the CDR3 is 15 residues. Here the CDR3 reads CASSDDGTGGVVAFF. The DNA of the CDR3 is TGTGCCAGCAGTGATGACGGAACAGGGGGCGTGGTCGCTTTCTTT.

The genes are TRBV19 and TRBJ1-1, with D perhaps TRBD1 (6 bases). Trimming cost V 3 bases and J 2 bases, with 19 bases left between them. The CDR3 has 17 amino acids. The germline gives CDR1 LNHDA, CDR2 SQIVND (reference sequence). Here the CDR3 DNA reads TGTGCCAGTAGTATTGGGGGGGCTCAGGGACCTAACACTGAAGCTTTCTTT. Translating gives CASSIGGAQGPNTEAFF.

A single count supports this clone. V is TRBV30 and J is TRBJ2-3; TRBD2 agrees at 7 bases. The trim removed 5 bases at V and 6 bases at J, leaving 8 bases unmatched. This CDR3 is 13 amino acids long. CDR1 GTSNPN and CDR2 SVGIG come from the germline V gene (reference sequence). Here the CDR3 DNA reads TGTGCCTGGGTAAGGCGGGAGAGGGATACGCAGTATTTT. Protein sequence: CAWVRRERDTQYF.

The rearrangement joins TRBV27 to TRBJ1-1; 9 positions match TRBD1. The CDR3 is 14 residues long. Germline-derived CDR1 and CDR2 are MNHEY and SMNVEV (reference sequence). V lost 8 bases and J lost 4; bases outside the gene matches: 8. The CDR3 DNA follows: TGTGCCAGCCGAGAACAGGGGGCAGGCACTGAAGCTTTCTTT. Its translation: CASREQGAGTEAFF.

The V gene is TRBV28, the J gene TRBJ1-3; D uncertain. The germline V gene encodes CDR1 MDHEN and CDR2 SYDVKM. V lost 5 bases, J lost 3 bases, and 5 bases lay in between. The CDR3 consists of 12 residues. The CDR3 DNA follows: TGTGCCAGCAGTGAGGTTGGAAACACCATATATTTT. The encoded protein is CASSEVGNTIYF.

The DNA for the CDR3 is TGCGCCAGCAGCTGGACAGGGGGCCGCACAGATACGCAGTATTTT. Its protein is CASSWTGGRTDTQYF. The V and J genes are TRBV5-1 and TRBJ2-3, with 11 bases aligning to TRBD1. Germline lookup yields CDR1 SGHRS and CDR2 YFSETQ. V trimming: 3 bases; J trimming: 1 base; junction bases outside the gene matches: 1. The CDR3 is 15 amino acids.

This chain links TRBV6-1 with TRBJ2-1; a weak D match, TRBD1 (6 bases). This CDR3 is 14 amino acids long. CDR1 is MNHNS and CDR2 is SASEGT in the germline V gene. Trimming stripped 2 bases from V and 7 bases from J, with 12 bases between. The CDR3 is CASSERYRDNEQFF. For the CDR3, the DNA is TGTGCCAGCAGTGAACGTTACAGGGATAATGAGCAGTTCTTC.

The V gene is TRBV4-1, the J gene TRBJ2-5; TRBD1 agrees at 7 bases. The assigned J gene may be wrong: the sequence end matches TRBJ2-7 better. The CDR3 loop spans 15 amino acids. Germline assignment: CDR1 MGHRA and CDR2 YSYEKL. CDR3 DNA: TGCGCCAGCAGCCAAGGAGGGCAACAGGGGTACGAGCAGTACTTC. Its protein is CASSQGGQQGYEQYF.

The genes are TRBV5-1 and TRBJ2-7; 9 bases align to TRBD1. This CDR3 comprises 15 residues. CDR1 and CDR2 from the germline V gene are SGHRS and YFSETQ. V lost 4 bases and J lost 0; bases outside the gene matches: 5. As DNA, the CDR3 is TGCGCCAGCAGCCCCGGGACAGGGATCTCCTACGAGCAGTACTTC. Translating gives CASSPGTGISYEQYF.